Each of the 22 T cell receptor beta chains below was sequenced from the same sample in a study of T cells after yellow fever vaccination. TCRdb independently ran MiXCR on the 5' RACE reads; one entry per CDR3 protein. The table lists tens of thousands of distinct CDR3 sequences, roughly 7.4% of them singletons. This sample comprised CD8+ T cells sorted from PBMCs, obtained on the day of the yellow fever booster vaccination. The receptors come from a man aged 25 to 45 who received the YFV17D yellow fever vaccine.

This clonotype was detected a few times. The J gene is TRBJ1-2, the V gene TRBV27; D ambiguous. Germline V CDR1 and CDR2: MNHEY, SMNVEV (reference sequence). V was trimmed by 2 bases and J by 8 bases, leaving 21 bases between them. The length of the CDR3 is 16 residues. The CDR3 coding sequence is TGTGCCAGCAGTTTAGTATCATCAACTTGGGTGGAAGGCTACACCTTC. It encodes CASSLVSSTWVEGYTF.

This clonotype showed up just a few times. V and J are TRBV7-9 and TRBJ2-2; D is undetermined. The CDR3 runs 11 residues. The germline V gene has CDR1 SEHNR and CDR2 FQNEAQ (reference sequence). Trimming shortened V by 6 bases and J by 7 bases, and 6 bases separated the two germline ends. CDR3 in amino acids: CASRELGELFF. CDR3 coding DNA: TGTGCCAGCAGGGAGCTCGGGGAGCTGTTTTTT.

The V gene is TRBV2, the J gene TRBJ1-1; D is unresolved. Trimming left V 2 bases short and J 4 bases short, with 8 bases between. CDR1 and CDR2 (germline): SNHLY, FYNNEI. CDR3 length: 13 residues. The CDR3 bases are TGTGCCAGCAGTGAACTCCTCGGCACTGAAGCTTTCTTT. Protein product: CASSELLGTEAFF.

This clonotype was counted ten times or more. The CDR3 nucleotides read TGCGCCAGCAGCTTTAGGACTAGCGGATACAATGAGCAGTTCTTC. It codes for CASSFRTSGYNEQFF. This sequence joins TRBV5-1 and TRBJ2-1, with TRBD2 matching over 10 bases. Germline V gene lookup returns CDR1 SGHRS and CDR2 YFSETQ. The CDR3 runs to 15 residues. J was trimmed by 4 bases and V by 2 bases; bases with no gene match: 3.

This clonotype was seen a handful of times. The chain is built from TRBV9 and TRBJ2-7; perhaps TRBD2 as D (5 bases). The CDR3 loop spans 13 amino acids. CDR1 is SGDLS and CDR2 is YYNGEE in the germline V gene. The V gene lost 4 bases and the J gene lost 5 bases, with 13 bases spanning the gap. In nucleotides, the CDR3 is TGTGCCAGCAGCCCTCGGGGAGCGGACGAGCAGTACTTC. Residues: CASSPRGADEQYF.

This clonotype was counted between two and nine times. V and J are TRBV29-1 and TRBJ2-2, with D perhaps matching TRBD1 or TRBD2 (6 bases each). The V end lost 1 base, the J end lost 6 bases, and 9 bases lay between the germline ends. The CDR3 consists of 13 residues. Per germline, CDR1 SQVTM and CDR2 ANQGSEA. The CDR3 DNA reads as TGCAGCGTTGAAGTAGGGGGGTCCGGGGAGCTGTTTTTT. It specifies CSVEVGGSGELFF.

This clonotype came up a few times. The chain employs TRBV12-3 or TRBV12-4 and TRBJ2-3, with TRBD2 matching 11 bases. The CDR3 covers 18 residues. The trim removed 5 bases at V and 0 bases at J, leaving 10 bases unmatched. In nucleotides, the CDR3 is TGTGCCAGCAGTCCATGGACTAGCGGGCGATATAGCACAGATACGCAGTATTTT. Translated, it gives CASSPWTSGRYSTDTQYF.

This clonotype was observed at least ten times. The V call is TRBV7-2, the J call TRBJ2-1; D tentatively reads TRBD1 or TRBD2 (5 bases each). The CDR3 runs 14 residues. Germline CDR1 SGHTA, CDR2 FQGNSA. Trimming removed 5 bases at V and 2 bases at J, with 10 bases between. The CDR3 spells CASSTGTAYNEQFF. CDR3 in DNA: TGTGCCAGCAGCACCGGGACGGCCTACAATGAGCAGTTCTTC.

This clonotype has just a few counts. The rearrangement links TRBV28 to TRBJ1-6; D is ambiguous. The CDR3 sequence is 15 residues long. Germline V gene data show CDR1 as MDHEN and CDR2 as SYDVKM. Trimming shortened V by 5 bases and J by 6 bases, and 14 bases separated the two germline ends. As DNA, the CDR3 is TGTGCCAGCAGTACGACCTGGGTATCTAATTCACCCCTCCACTTT. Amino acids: CASSTTWVSNSPLHF.

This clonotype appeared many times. The CDR3: CASSARTLAAYNEQFF. CDR3 bases: TGCGCCAGCAGCGCGAGAACCCTAGCGGCTTACAATGAGCAGTTCTTC. The chain employs TRBV5-1 and TRBJ2-1, with 7 bases fitting TRBD2. This CDR3 spans 16 amino acids. Germline CDR1 is SGHRS and CDR2 is YFSETQ. Losses at the gene ends were 4 bases for V and 4 bases for J; bases not matched to a gene: 11.

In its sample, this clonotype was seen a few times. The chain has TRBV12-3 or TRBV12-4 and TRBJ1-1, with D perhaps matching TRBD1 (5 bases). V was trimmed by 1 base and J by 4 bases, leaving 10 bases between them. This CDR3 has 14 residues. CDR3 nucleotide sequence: TGTGCCAGCAGTTTAGAAGGGGATGCCACTGAAGCTTTCTTT. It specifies CASSLEGDATEAFF.

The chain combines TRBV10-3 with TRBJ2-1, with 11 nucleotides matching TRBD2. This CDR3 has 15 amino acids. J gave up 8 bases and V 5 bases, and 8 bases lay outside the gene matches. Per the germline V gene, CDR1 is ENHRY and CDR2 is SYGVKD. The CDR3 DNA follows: TGTGCCATCAGTCACTCCGGGACTAGCGGATATGAGCAGTTCTTC. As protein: CAISHSGTSGYEQFF.

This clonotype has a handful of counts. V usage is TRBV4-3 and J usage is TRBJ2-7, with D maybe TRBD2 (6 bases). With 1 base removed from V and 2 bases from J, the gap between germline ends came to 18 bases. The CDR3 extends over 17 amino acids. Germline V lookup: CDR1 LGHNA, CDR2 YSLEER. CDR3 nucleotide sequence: TGCGCCAGCAGCCAAGGGGAGGACACCATTAAGACCTACGAGCAGTACTTC. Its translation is CASSQGEDTIKTYEQYF.

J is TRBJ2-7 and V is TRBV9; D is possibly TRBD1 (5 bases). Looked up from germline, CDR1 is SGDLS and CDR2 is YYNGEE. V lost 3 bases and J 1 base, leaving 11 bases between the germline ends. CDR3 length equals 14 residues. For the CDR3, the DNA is TGTGCCAGCAGCGCTGGACATGTTTCCTACGAGCAGTACTTC. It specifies CASSAGHVSYEQYF.

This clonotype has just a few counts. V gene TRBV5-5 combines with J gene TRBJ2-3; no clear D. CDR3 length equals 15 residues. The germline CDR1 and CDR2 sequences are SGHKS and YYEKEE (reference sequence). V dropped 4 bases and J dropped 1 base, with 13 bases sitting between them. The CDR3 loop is CASSVNPSGTDTQYF. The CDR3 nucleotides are TGTGCCAGCAGCGTTAACCCCTCCGGCACAGATACGCAGTATTTT.

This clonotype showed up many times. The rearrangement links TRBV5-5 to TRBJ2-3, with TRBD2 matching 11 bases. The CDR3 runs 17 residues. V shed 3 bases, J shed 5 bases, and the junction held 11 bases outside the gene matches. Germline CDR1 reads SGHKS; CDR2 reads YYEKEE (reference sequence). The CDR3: CASSSPGYSGREDTQYF. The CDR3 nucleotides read TGTGCCAGCAGCTCCCCTGGATATAGCGGGAGGGAAGATACGCAGTATTTT.

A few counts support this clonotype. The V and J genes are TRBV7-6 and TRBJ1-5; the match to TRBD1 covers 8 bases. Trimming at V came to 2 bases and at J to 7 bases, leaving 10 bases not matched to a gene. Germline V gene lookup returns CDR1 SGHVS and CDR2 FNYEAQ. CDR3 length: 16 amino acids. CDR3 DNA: TGTGCCAGCAGCTTATTCCCGGACAGGGAGGGCCAGCCCCAGCATTTT. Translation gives CASSLFPDREGQPQHF.

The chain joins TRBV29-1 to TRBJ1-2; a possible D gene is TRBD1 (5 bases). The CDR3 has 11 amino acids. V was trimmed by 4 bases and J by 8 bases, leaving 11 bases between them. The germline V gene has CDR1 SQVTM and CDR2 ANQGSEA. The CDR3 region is CSVGGRDGYTF. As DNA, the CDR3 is TGCAGCGTTGGAGGCAGGGACGGCTACACCTTC.

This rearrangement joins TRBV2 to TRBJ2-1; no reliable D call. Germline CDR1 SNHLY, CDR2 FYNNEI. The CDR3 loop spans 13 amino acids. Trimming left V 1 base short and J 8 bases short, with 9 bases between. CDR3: CASSEGVVDEQFF. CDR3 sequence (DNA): TGTGCCAGCAGTGAAGGGGTGGTGGATGAGCAGTTCTTC.

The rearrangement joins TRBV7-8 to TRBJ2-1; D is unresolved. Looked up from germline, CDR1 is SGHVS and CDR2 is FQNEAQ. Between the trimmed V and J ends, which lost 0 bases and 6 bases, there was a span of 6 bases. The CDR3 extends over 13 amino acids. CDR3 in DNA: TGTGCCAGCAGCTTAGCTAGTGGCAATGAGCAGTTCTTC. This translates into CASSLASGNEQFF. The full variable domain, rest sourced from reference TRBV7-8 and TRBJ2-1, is GAGVSQSPRYKVAKRGQDVALRCDPISGHVSLFWYQQALGQGPEFLTYFQNEAQLDKSGLPSDRFFAERPEGSVSTLKIQRTQQEDSAVYLCASSLASGNEQFFGPGTRLTVL.

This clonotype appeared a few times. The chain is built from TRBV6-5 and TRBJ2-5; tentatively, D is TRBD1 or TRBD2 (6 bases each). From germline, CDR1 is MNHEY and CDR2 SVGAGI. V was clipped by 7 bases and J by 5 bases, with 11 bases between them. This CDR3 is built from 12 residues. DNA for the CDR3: TGTGCCAGCAAAACAGGGAGGGAGACCCAGTACTTC. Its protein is CASKTGRETQYF.

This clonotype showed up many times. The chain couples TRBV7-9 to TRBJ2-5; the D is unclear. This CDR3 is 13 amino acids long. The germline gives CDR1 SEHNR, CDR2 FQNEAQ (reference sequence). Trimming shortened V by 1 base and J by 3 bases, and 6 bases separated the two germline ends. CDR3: CASSLVVEETQYF. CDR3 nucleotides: TGTGCCAGCAGCTTAGTAGTAGAAGAGACCCAGTACTTC.